Following are 10 T cell receptor beta chains from one sample sequenced in a study of T cell responses to AZD1222 COVID-19 vaccine. Using immunoSEQ multiplex PCR, the repertoire was profiled, and TCRdb retains in-frame clones only, with some absent. The sample has approximately 140,000 clones; around 94% are singletons. Sequencing was performed on peripheral blood, taken on day 0 of AZD1222 vaccination. All receptors come from an adult in good health.

This clone occurred once. J is TRBJ1-2 and V is TRBV6-5, with D tentatively TRBD1 (6 bases). V was trimmed by 11 bases and J by 8 bases, leaving 27 bases between them. Germline V gene lookup returns CDR1 MNHEY and CDR2 SVGAGI. The CDR3 has 15 amino acids. CDR3 sequence reads: CAAASYGGGLNGYTF. CDR3 in DNA: TGTGCCGCAGCGTCGTATGGGGGGGGCTTGAACGGCTACACCTTC.

The table lists this clone with a few counts. J is TRBJ1-1 and V is TRBV2; 9 positions match TRBD1. Germline CDR1 reads SNHLY; CDR2 reads FYNNEI. This CDR3 is 13 amino acids long. The V and J ends lost 7 bases and 4 bases, in that order; junction bases with no gene match: 4. CDR3 region: CASKETGGTEAFF. CDR3 nucleotide sequence: TGTGCCAGCAAGGAGACAGGGGGCACTGAAGCTTTCTTT.

On this clone itself: The junction shows a germline mismatch at one end, possibly a read error. The chain employs TRBV5-1 and TRBJ1-4, with D maybe TRBD1 (5 bases). The CDR3 runs 15 residues. CDR1 is SGHRS, CDR2 YFSETQ, per germline. The CDR3 sequence: CVSSRETVRPEKLFF. CDR3 DNA sequence: TGCGTCAGCAGCCGTGAGACAGTAAGGCCTGAAAAACTGTTTTTT.

The V call is TRBV6-5, the J call TRBJ1-2; possibly TRBD1 for D (5 bases). The V end was cut by 11 bases, the J end by 8 bases, with 18 bases between. Germline-derived CDR1 and CDR2 are MNHEY and SVGAGI. This CDR3 is 12 amino acids long. This chain's CDR3 is CAATWPPGGYTF. The CDR3 region has the DNA TGTGCCGCGACCTGGCCCCCAGGGGGCTACACCTTC.

Only a few counts were recorded for this clone. This rearrangement joins TRBV20-1 to TRBJ2-5, with no clear D. Trimming left V 3 bases short and J 4 bases short, with 15 bases between. The germline V gene has CDR1 DFQATT and CDR2 SNEGSKA (reference sequence). The CDR3 totals 14 residues. This chain's CDR3 is CSASYVTAPETQYF. Here the CDR3 DNA reads TGCAGTGCTAGTTACGTTACGGCCCCAGAGACCCAGTACTTC.

The J gene is TRBJ2-1, the V gene TRBV27; D not certain. Germline CDR1 reads MNHEY; CDR2 reads SMNVEV (reference sequence). The V gene lost 5 bases and the J gene lost 0 bases, with 17 bases spanning the gap. The CDR3 is made up of 17 amino acids. CDR3 DNA sequence: TGTGCCAGCAGTCCCATGCTAGTATGGGGCTCCTACAATGAGCAGTTCTTC. Translation: CASSPMLVWGSYNEQFF.

The V gene is TRBV2, the J gene TRBJ1-2; D gene unclear. V was pared by 2 bases and J by 13 bases, with 11 bases between. The CDR3 is 11 residues long. CDR1 is SNHLY and CDR2 is FYNNEI in the germline V gene. The CDR3 DNA is TGTGCCAGCAGTGAAATTTGGGCGAGCACCTTC. It translates to CASSEIWASTF.

The chain joins TRBV18 to TRBJ1-3, with D possibly matching TRBD1 (5 bases). V was cut by 3 bases and J by 3 bases, with 9 bases left in between. The CDR3 spans 14 residues. Per the germline V gene, CDR1 is KGHSH and CDR2 is LQKENI. The CDR3: CASSPGDSGNTIYF. CDR3 bases: TGTGCCAGCTCACCGGGAGACAGTGGAAACACCATATATTTT.

This clone was picked up one time. The chain combines TRBV30 with TRBJ1-1, with D tentatively TRBD1 (5 bases). CDR3 size: 14 residues. V was shortened by 2 bases and J by 1 base, with 11 bases between the two germline ends. The germline V gene has CDR1 GTSNPN and CDR2 SVGIG (reference sequence). The CDR3: CAWSSGVENTEAFF. The CDR3 DNA reads as TGTGCCTGGAGTTCGGGGGTAGAGAACACTGAAGCTTTCTTT.

The genes are TRBV4-2 and TRBJ1-2; a possible D gene is TRBD1 (5 bases). Trimming shortened V by 1 base and J by 4 bases, and 13 bases separated the two germline ends. Per germline, CDR1 LGHNA and CDR2 YNFKEQ. The CDR3 runs to 15 residues. CDR3 protein: CASSQGLDTSYGYTF. CDR3 coding DNA: TGTGCCAGCAGCCAAGGGCTGGACACGAGCTATGGCTACACCTTC.